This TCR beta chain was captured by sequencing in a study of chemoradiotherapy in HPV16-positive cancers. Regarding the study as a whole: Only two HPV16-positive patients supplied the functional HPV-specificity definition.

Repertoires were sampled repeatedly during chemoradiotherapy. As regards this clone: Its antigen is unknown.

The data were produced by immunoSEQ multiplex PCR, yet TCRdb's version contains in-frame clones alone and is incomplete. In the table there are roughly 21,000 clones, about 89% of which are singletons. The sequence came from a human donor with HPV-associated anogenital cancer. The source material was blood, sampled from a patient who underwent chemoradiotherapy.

The CDR3 loop is CASSYLSGTETYEQYF. The CDR3 DNA is TGTGCCAGCAGTTACCTCTCCGGGACAGAGACCTACGAGCAGTACTTC. This chain links TRBV6-5 with TRBJ2-7; 7 nucleotides align to TRBD1. Looked up from germline, CDR1 is MNHEY and CDR2 is SVGAGI. The V gene end was trimmed by 2 bases and the J gene end by 2 bases; junction bases not matched to a gene: 9. The CDR3 has 16 residues.